A selection of T cell receptor beta chains follows, all from one sample in a study of blood T cell repertoires in COVID-19. Data came from immunoSEQ multiplex PCR; TCRdb stores just in-frame clones and leaves some out. The sample has about 250,000 clones, about four fifths seen once; the top ten hold approximately 9.1%. The sequenced sample consisted of peripheral blood. Receptor source: a man at least 80 years old with acute or convalescent COVID-19. The conserved cysteine and the conserved F or W are not part of the CDR3 here.

v_gene	j_gene	CDR3aa
TRBV3-1/TRBV3-2	TRBJ2-6	ASSVRQGGISGANVLT
TRBV20-1	TRBJ2-5	SASGDRKGTQETQY
TRBV4-1	TRBJ1-6	ASSHFRGRVNSPLH
TRBV10-3	TRBJ2-3	AISPGTGASTDTQY
TRBV7-9	TRBJ2-7	ASNHDPGTAHYEQY
TRBV9	TRBJ2-1	ASSVDPARGRNEQF
TRBV5-1	TRBJ2-6	ASTRGQGRGANVLT
TRBV6-6	TRBJ1-4	ASSSSTGGGKGGSEKLF
TRBV7-6	TRBJ2-2	ASSLEPGLAGAAGELF
TRBV20-1	TRBJ1-2	SPGRGYGYT
TRBV5-1	TRBJ1-2	ASVPQAGVVYGYT
TRBV5-1	TRBJ2-7	ASSLAGTSGTSSYEQY
TRBV14	TRBJ1-4	ASSRQGIKLF
TRBV18	TRBJ2-1	ASSGTSRISSYNEQF
TRBV19	TRBJ2-2	ASSKWAPATTGELF
TRBV5-5	TRBJ2-7	ASSPGTGGFHEQY
TRBV2	TRBJ1-2	ASKATGKGYGYT
TRBV6-6	TRBJ2-7	ASRIGTSGTYEQY
TRBV23-1	TRBJ2-1	ASSPGTGAPNEQF
TRBV5-1	TRBJ2-7	ASSLAPPGEQY
TRBV30	TRBJ2-6	AWSVLAGGPAPPGANVLT
TRBV7-6	TRBJ2-7	ASSLGTGGRVGEQY
TRBV5-4	TRBJ1-3	ASSLERGNTIY
TRBV7-2	TRBJ2-5	ASSPGPGLQY
TRBV6-6	TRBJ2-7	ASSYPGTGNEQY
TRBV10-3	TRBJ2-7	AISESTSSSYEQY
TRBV11-2	TRBJ2-1	ASSFNRGRNEQF
TRBV7-3	TRBJ2-2	ASSSPGSGELF
TRBV7-2	TRBJ1-1	ASSFGGGGTEAF
TRBV19	TRBJ1-3	ASSRRGGGGNTIY
TRBV12-3/TRBV12-4	TRBJ2-7	ASSLAGNYEQY
TRBV24-1	TRBJ1-5	ATAAGRAPGNQPQH
TRBV10-3	TRBJ2-2	AISVAGASTGELF
TRBV18	TRBJ2-7	ASSTGASGGSSYEQY
TRBV19	TRBJ1-5	ASSIQGWQPQH
TRBV5-6	TRBJ2-7	ASSLQGREANEQY
TRBV5-1	TRBJ2-3	ASSLPSGGAADTQY
TRBV5-5	TRBJ1-1	ASSLDPGAGTEAF
TRBV11-3	TRBJ1-1	ASSLTGQNTEAF
TRBV30	TRBJ2-4	AWSGVSGKNIQY
TRBV11-2	TRBJ1-1	ASSRGGSGRTEAF